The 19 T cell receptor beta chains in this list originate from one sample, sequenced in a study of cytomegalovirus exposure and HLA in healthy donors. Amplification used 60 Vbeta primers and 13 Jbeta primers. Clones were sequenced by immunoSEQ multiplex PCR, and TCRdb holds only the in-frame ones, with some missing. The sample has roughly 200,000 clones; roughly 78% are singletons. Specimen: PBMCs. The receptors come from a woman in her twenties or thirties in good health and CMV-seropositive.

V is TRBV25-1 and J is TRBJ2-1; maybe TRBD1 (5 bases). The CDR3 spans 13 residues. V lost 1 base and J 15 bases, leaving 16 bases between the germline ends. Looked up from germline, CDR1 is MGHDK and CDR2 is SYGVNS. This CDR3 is CASSEWGTGQRFF. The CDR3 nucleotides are TGTGCCAGCAGTGAATGGGGCACAGGCCAGCGGTTCTTC.

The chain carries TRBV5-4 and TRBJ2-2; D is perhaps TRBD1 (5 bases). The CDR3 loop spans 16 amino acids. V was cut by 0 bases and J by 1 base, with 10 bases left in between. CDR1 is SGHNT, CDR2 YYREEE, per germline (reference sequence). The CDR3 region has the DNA TGTGCCAGCAGCTTGGACCAGGGTATGAACACCGGGGAGCTGTTTTTT. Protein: CASSLDQGMNTGELFF.

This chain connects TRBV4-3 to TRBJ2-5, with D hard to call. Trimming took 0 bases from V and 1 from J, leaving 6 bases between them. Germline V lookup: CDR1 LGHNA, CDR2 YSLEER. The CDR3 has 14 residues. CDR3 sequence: CASSQDLLQETQYF. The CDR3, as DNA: TGCGCCAGCAGCCAAGACCTCCTCCAAGAGACCCAGTACTTC.

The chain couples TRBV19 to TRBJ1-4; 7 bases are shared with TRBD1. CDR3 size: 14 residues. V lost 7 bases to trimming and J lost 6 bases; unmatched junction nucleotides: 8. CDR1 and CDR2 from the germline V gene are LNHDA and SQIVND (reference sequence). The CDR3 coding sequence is TGTGCCAGTACAACTCAGGGGGGCGATGAAAAACTGTTTTTT. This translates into CASTTQGGDEKLFF.

The CDR3 reads CASSEQLGQAYEQYF. The CDR3, as DNA: TGTGCCAGCAGTGAACAGCTAGGACAGGCCTACGAGCAGTACTTC. The chain combines TRBV2 with TRBJ2-7; 7 bases match TRBD1. The CDR3 has 15 amino acids. CDR1 and CDR2 (germline): SNHLY, FYNNEI. V shed 2 bases, J shed 2 bases, and the junction held 6 bases outside the gene matches.

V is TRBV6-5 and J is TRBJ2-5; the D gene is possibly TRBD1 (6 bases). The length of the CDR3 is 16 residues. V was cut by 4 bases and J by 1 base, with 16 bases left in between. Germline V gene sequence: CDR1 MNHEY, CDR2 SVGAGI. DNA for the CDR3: TGTGCCAGCAGTTCTCTAGGACAGACCTTCCAAGAGACCCAGTACTTC. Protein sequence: CASSSLGQTFQETQYF.

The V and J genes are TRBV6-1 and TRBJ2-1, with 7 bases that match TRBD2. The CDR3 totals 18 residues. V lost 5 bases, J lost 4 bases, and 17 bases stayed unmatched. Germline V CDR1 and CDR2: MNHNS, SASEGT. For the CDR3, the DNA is TGTGCCAGCAGTCAAGAGAGGGCCCGGGACTACCCGTACAATGAGCAGTTCTTC. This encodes CASSQERARDYPYNEQFF.

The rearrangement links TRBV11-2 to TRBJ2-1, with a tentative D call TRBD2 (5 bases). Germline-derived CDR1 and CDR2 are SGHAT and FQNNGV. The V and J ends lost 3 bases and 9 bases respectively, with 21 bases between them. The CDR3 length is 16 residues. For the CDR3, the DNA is TGTGCCAGCAGCTTGAAGCAACTAGATATTTACGGTGAGCAGTTCTTC. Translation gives CASSLKQLDIYGEQFF.

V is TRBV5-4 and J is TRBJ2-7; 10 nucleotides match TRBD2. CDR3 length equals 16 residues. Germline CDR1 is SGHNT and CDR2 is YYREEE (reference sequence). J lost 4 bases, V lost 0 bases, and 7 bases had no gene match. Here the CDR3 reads CASSLDSSGSIYEQYF. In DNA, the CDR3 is TGTGCCAGCAGCTTGGACTCTAGCGGGAGTATATACGAGCAGTACTTC. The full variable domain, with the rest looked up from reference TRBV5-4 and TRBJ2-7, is ETGVTQSPTHLIKTRGQQVTLRCSSQSGHNTVSWYQQALGQGPQFIFQYYREEENGRGNFPPRFSGLQFPNYSSELNVNALELDDSALYLCASSLDSSGSIYEQYFGPGTRLTVT.

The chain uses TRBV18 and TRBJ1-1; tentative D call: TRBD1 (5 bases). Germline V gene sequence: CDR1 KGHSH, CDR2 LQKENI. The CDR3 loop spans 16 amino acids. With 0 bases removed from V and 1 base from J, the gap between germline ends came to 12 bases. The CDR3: CASSPPGPRANTEAFF. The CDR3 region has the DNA TGTGCCAGCTCACCACCCGGGCCCAGGGCGAACACTGAAGCTTTCTTT.

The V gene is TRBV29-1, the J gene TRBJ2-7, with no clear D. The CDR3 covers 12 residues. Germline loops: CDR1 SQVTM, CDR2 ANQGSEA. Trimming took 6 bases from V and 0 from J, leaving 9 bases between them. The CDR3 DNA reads TGCAGCGTGCGCGATAGCTCCTACGAGCAGTACTTC. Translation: CSVRDSSYEQYF.

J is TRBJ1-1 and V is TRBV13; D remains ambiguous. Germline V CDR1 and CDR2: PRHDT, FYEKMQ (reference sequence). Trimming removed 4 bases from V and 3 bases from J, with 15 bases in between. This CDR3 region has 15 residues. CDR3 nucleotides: TGTGCCAGCAGCTCCCCAAACCGGAGCGACACTGAAGCTTTCTTT. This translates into CASSSPNRSDTEAFF.

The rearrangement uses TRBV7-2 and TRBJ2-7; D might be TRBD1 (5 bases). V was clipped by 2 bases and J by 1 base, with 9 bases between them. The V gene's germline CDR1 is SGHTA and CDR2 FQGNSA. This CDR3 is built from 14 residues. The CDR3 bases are TGTGCCAGCAGCTTAAAAAGACAGTCCTACGAGCAGTACTTC. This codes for CASSLKRQSYEQYF.

This CDR3 reads CASSLGGGRALEQYF. The CDR3 DNA reads TGTGCCAGCAGCTTGGGCGGCGGGAGGGCCCTCGAGCAGTACTTC. V is TRBV5-6 and J is TRBJ2-7; 9 bases match TRBD2. The V segment lost 0 bases and the J segment 6 bases; nucleotides outside the gene matches: 7. The germline V gene encodes CDR1 SGHDT and CDR2 YYEEEE. The length of the CDR3 is 15 residues.

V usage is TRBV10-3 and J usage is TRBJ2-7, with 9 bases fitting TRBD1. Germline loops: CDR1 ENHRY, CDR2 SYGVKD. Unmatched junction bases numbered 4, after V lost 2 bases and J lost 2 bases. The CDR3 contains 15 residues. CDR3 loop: CAISERGTGPYEQYF. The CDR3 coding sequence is TGTGCCATCAGTGAGCGGGGGACAGGGCCCTACGAGCAGTACTTC.

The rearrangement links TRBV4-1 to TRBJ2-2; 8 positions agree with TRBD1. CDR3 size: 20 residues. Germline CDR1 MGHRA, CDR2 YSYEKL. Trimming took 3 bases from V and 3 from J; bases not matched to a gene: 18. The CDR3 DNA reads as TGCGCCAGCAGCCATCATTGGACCCGCCGTGGACAGGGTTACACCGGGGAGCTGTTTTTT. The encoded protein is CASSHHWTRRGQGYTGELFF.

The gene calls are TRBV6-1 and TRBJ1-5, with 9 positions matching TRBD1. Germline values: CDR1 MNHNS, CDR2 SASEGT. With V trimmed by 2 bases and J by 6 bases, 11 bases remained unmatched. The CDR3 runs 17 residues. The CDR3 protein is CASSEPDRGRAIQPQHF. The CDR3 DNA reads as TGTGCCAGCAGTGAACCGGACAGGGGAAGGGCTATTCAGCCCCAGCATTTT.

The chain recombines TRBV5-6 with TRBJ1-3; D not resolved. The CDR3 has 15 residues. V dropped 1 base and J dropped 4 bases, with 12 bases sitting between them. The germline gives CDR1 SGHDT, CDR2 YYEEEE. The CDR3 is CASSLLAVNGNTIYF. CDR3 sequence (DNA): TGTGCCAGCAGCTTGTTGGCGGTGAACGGAAACACCATATATTTT.

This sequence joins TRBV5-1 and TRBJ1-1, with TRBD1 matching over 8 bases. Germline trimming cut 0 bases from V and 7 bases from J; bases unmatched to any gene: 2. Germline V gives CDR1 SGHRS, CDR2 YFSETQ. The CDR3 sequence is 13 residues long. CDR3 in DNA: TGCGCCAGCAGCTTGGTACAGGGGGATGAAGCTTTCTTT. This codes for CASSLVQGDEAFF. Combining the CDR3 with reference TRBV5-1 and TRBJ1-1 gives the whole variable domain KAGVTQTPRYLIKTRGQQVTLSCSPISGHRSVSWYQQTPGQGLQFLFEYFSETQRNKGNFPGRFSGRQFSNSRSEMNVSTLELGDSALYLCASSLVQGDEAFFGQGTRLTVV.